This TCR beta chain stems from a study of control samples from healthy donors and cancer patients (dated by TCRdb to the early 2020s). With regard to this clone: Its antigen remains unidentified. Base qualities are missing; no much larger clone stands one base away.

Trimming costs V 6 bases and J 5 bases, and their ends lie 11 bases apart. The CDR3 has 12 amino acids, counting the end cysteine and phenylalanine. The kept DNA is CDR3 alone, 36 bases in frame from the first base. Taken from the germline V gene, the CDR1 and CDR2 loops are SNHLY and FYNNEI. Library method: the immunoSEQ multiplex PCR assay. TCRdb took this table from immuneACCESS and kept in-frame rearrangements with V and J called. Such tables lack part of the clones; where checked against another copy, unresolved V genes explain under half of the gap, and the rest is unexplained. This sample comprises approximately 76,000 clones, 80% to 90% of them detected only once. Clones ranked in the top ten supply 11% of the sample.

The TCR comes from a man aged 55 to 70 with head and neck cancer. Here the chain combines TRBV2 and TRBJ2-7; the D element might be TRBD1 or TRBD2, as each aligns at 5 bases. Sequencing input: PBMCs. DNA sequence: TGTGCCAGCAGGGGGGACGGGAACGAGCAGTACTTC. Translated, it gives CASRGDGNEQYF.